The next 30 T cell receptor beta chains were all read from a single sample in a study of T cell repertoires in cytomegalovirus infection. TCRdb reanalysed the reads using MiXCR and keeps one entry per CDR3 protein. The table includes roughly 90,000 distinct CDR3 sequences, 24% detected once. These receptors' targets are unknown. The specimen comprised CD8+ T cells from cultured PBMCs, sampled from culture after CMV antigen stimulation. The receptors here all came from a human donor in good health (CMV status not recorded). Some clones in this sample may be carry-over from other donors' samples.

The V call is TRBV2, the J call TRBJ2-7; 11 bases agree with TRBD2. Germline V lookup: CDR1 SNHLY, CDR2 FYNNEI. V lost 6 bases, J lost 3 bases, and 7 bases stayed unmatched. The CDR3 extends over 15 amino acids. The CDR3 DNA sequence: TGTGCCAGCAGGGGTTCTAGCGGGGGGCTCTACGAGCAGTACTTC. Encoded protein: CASRGSSGGLYEQYF.

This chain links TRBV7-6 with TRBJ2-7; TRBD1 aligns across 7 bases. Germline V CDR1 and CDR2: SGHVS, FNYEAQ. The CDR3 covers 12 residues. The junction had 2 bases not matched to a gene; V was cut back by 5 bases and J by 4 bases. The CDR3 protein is CASSTQGYEQYF. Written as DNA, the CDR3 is TGTGCCAGCAGCACACAGGGGTACGAGCAGTACTTC.

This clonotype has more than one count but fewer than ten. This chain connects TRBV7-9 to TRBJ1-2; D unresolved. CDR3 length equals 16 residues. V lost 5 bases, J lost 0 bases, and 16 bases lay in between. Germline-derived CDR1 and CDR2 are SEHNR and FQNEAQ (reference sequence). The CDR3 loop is CASSPPTGRANYGYTF. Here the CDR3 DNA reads TGTGCCAGCAGCCCACCCACCGGGAGAGCTAACTATGGCTACACCTTC.

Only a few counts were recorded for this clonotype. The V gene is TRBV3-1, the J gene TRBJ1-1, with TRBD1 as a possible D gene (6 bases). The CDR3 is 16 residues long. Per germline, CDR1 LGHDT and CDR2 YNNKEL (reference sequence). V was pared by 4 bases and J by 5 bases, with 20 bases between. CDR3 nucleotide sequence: TGTGCCAGCAGCCCGCCCCGGGCAGGGGTAAGGACTGAAGCTTTCTTT. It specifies CASSPPRAGVRTEAFF.

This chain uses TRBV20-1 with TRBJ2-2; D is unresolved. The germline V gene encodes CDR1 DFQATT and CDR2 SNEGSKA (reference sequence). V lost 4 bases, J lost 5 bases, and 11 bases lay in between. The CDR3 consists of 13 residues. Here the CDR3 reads CSAKGLKTGELFF. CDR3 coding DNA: TGCAGTGCTAAAGGGCTAAAGACCGGGGAGCTGTTTTTT.

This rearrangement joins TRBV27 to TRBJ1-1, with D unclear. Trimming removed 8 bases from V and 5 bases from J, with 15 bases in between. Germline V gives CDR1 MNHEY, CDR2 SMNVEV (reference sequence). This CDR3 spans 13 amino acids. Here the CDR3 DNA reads TGTGCCAGCCGAATATTATTGACAACTGAAGCTTTCTTT. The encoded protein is CASRILLTTEAFF.

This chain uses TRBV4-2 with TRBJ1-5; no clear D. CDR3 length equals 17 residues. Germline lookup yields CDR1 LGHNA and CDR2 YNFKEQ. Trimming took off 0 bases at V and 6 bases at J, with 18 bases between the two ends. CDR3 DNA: TGTGCCAGCAGCCAAGATGTCCCAGGACGGTCAGGTCAGCCCCAGCATTTT. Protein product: CASSQDVPGRSGQPQHF.

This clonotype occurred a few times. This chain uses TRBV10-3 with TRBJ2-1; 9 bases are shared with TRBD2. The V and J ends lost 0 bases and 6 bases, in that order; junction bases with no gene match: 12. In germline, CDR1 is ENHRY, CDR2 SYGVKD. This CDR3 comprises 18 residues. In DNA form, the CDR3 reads TGTGCCATCAGTGAGTCACCTCCCGGGACTAGCTTCGGCAATGAGCAGTTCTTC. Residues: CAISESPPGTSFGNEQFF.

The CDR3 nucleotides are TGTGCCAGCAGCCAAGATCTGAGGAGAGAAGTTAACTACGAGCAGTACTTC. This encodes CASSQDLRREVNYEQYF. The chain links TRBV3-1 to TRBJ2-7; unclear D gene. The V and J ends lost 0 bases and 3 bases respectively, with 18 bases between them. The V gene's germline CDR1 is LGHDT and CDR2 YNNKEL (reference sequence). CDR3 length: 17 amino acids.

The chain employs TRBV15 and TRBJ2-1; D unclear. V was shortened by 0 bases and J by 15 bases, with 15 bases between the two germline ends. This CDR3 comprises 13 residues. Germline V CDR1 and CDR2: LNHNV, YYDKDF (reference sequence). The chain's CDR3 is CATSRDRNRRRFF. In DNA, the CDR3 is TGTGCCACCAGCAGAGATCGGAACAGAAGGCGGTTCTTC.

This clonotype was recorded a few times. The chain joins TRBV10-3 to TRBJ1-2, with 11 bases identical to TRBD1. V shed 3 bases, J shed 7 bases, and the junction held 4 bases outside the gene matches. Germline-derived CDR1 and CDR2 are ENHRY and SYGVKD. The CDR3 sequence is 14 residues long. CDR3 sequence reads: CAISDGQGAGGYTF. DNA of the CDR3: TGTGCCATCAGTGACGGACAGGGGGCAGGTGGCTACACCTTC.

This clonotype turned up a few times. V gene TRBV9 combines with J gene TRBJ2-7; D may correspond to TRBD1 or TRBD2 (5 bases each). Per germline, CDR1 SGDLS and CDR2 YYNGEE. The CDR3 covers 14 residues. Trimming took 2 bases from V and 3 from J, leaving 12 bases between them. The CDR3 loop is CASSVRDGRYEQYF. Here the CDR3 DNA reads TGTGCCAGCAGCGTCAGGGACGGCCGCTACGAGCAGTACTTC.

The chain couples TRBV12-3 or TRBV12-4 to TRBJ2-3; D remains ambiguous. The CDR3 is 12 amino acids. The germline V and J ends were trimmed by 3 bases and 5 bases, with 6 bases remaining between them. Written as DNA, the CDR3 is TGTGCCAGCAGTTTGGGTGTAGATACGCAGTATTTT. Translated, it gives CASSLGVDTQYF.

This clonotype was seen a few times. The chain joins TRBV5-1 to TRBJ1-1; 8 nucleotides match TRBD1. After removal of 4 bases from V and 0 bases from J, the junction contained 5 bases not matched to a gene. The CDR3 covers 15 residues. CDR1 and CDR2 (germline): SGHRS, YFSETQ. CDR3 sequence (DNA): TGCGCCAGCAGCCTCTTGACAGGGGTGAACACTGAAGCTTTCTTT. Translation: CASSLLTGVNTEAFF.

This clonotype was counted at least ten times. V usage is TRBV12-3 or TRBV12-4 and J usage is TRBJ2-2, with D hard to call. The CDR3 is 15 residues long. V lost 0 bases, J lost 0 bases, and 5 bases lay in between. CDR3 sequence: CASSLATPNTGELFF. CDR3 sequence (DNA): TGTGCCAGCAGTTTAGCGACGCCGAACACCGGGGAGCTGTTTTTT.

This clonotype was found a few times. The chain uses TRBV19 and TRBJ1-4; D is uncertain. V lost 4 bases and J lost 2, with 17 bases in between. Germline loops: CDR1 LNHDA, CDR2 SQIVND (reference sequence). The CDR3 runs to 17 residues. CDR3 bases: TGTGCCAGTAGTAACCTCTCAGTTGGGGATACTAATGAAAAACTGTTTTTT. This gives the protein CASSNLSVGDTNEKLFF.

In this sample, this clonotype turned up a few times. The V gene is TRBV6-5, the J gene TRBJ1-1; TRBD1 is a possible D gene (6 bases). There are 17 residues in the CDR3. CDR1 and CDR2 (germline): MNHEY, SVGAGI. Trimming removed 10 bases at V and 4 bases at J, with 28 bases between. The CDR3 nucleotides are TGTGCCACCCCAAAAGACCGGGGGGCAGAAAAGACCACTGAAGCTTTCTTT. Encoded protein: CATPKDRGAEKTTEAFF.

The CDR3 coding sequence is TGTGCCATCAGCGGGTCGGGCGGGGACTCCTACAATGAGCAGTTCTTC. Residues: CAISGSGGDSYNEQFF. This chain joins TRBV10-3 and TRBJ2-1; D perhaps matches TRBD2 (6 bases). V dropped 6 bases and J dropped 0 bases, with 15 bases sitting between them. Germline V lookup: CDR1 ENHRY, CDR2 SYGVKD. The CDR3 sequence is 16 residues long.

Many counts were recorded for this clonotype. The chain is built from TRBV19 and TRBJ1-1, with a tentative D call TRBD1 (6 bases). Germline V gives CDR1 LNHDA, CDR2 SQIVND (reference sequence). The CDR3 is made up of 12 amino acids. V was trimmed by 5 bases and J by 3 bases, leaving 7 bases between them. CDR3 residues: CASSWTDTEAFF. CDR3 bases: TGTGCCAGTAGTTGGACAGACACTGAAGCTTTCTTT.

CDR3 coding DNA: TGTGCCAGCAGTTTAGGTTCAGGGGACTTTATGAACACTGAAGCTTTCTTT. It encodes CASSLGSGDFMNTEAFF. The gene calls are TRBV12-3 or TRBV12-4 and TRBJ1-1, with D possibly TRBD1 on 6 matching bases. The CDR3 is 17 amino acids. V lost 1 base to trimming and J lost 0 bases, with 15 bases between them.

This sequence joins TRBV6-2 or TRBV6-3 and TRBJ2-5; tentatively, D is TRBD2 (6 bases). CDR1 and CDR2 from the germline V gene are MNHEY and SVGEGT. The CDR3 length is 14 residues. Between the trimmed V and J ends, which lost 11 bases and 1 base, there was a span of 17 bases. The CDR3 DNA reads TGTGCCTCTCGCTGGGGAGGAACCCAAGAGACCCAGTACTTC. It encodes CASRWGGTQETQYF.

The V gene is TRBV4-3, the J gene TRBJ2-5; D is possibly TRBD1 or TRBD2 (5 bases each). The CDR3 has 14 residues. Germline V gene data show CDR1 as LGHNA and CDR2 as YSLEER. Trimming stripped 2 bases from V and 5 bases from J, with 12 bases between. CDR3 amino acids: CASSQTEGDETQYF. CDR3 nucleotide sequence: TGCGCCAGCAGCCAAACCGAAGGGGACGAGACCCAGTACTTC.

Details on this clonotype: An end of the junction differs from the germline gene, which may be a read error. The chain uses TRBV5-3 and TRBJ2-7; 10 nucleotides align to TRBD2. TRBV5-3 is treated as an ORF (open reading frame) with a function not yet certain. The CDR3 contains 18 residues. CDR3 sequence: CASSLGRASGRPSYEQYF. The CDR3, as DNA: TGTGCCAGCAGCTTGGGGCGGGCTAGCGGGAGACCCTCCTACGAGCAGTACTTC.

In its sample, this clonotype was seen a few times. The CDR3 coding sequence is TGCGCCAGCAGCTTGTTTTCGGGACTAGCGGATACTAGCACAGATACGCAGTATTTT. Its translation: CASSLFSGLADTSTDTQYF. The chain couples TRBV5-1 to TRBJ2-3; 11 bases fit TRBD2. CDR3 size: 19 residues. Trimming took 1 base from V and 0 from J; bases not matched to a gene: 10. Germline CDR1 is SGHRS and CDR2 is YFSETQ.

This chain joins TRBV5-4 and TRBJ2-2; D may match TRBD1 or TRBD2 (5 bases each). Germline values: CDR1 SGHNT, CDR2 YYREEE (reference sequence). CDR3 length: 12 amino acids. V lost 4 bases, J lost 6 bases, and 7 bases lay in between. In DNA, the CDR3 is TGTGCCAGCAGCGGGGACCCCGGGGAGCTGTTTTTT. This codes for CASSGDPGELFF. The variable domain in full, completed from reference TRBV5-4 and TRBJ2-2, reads ETGVTQSPTHLIKTRGQQVTLRCSSQSGHNTVSWYQQALGQGPQFIFQYYREEENGRGNFPPRFSGLQFPNYSSELNVNALELDDSALYLCASSGDPGELFFGEGSRLTVL.

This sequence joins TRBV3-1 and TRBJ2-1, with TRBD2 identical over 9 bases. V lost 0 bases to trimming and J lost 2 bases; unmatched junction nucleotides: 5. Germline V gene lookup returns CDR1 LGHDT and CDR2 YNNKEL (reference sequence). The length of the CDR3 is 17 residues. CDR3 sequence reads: CASSQDRGGRAYNEQFF. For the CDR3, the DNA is TGTGCCAGCAGCCAAGATAGAGGCGGGAGGGCCTACAATGAGCAGTTCTTC.

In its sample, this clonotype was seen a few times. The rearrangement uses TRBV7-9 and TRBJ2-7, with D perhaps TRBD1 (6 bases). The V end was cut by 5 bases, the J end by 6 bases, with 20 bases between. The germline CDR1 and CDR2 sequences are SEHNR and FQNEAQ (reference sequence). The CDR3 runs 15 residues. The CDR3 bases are TGTGCCAGCAGCACCGCGGACAGCCGCGGACGCGAGCAGTACTTC. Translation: CASSTADSRGREQYF. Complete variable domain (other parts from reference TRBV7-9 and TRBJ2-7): DTGVSQNPRHKITKRGQNVTFRCDPISEHNRLYWYRQTLGQGPEFLTYFQNEAQLEKSRLLSDRFSAERPKGSFSTLEIQRTEQGDSAMYLCASSTADSRGREQYFGPGTRLTVT.

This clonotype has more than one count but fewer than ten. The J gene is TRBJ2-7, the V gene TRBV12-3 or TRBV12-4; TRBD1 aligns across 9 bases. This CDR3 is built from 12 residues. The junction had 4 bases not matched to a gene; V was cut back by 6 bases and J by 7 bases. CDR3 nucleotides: TGTGCCAGCAGACAGGGGGCGGGAGAGCAGTACTTC. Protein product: CASRQGAGEQYF.

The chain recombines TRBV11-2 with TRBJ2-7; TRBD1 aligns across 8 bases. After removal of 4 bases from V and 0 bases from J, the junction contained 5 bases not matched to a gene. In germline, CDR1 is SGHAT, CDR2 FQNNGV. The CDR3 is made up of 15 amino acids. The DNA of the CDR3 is TGTGCCAGCAGCTATAGCCAGGGGGCCTCCTACGAGCAGTACTTC. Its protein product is CASSYSQGASYEQYF.

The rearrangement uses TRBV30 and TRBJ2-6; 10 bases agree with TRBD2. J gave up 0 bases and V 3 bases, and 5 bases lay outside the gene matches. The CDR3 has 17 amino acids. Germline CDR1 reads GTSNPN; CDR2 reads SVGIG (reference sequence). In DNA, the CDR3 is TGTGCCTGGAGGCTAGCGGGAGCTACCTCTGGGGCCAACGTCCTGACTTTC. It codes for CAWRLAGATSGANVLTF.